A single T cell receptor (beta chain) is shown here with its context. TCRdb keeps only in-frame clones here, not all; method: immunoSEQ multiplex PCR. The data show approximately 61,000 clones, 75% to 85% seen once. The sample comes from a study of blood T cell repertoires in COVID-19. The germline CDR1 and CDR2 sequences are MNHEY and SVGEGT. This CDR3 is built from 15 residues. J was trimmed by 9 bases and V by 3 bases; bases with no gene match: 9. The chain uses TRBV6-2 or TRBV6-3 and TRBJ2-5; 11 positions match TRBD2. The sequence was obtained from a man aged 50-60 years with COVID-19, enrolled during active disease. Sequenced material: peripheral blood. The DNA for the CDR3 is TGTGCCAGCAGTTATCCGGGACTAGCGGAAAAGTCCCAGTACTTC. As protein: CASSYPGLAEKSQYF.